This paragraph covers one T cell receptor (beta chain) sequence. Its target is unknown. The investigators split CD4+ cells into a CD45RA+ naive subset and a CD45RA-negative memory subset. It was across several immunoSEQ plates that each subset's genomic DNA was evenly split. Original handling: Junction-only sequences produced by ImmunoSEQ had no quality scores, so filtering differed. Here immunoSEQ multiplex PCR was the method, and the copy in TCRdb shows in-frame clones only, minus some. The V and J calls and the clone size are those of that table, but D and trimming were determined from the DNA. The sample has 2 million to 2.5 million clones; about 90% are singletons. The sample is drawn from a study of shared clonotypes between healthy human individuals. Study results and limitations: Estimated richness values were generally larger in naive subsets than in memory subsets.

V was trimmed by 4 bases and J by 4 bases, leaving 19 bases between them. The CDR3 is 16 residues long. The germline V gene has CDR1 SGDLS and CDR2 YYNGEE. This receptor was obtained from a man between 18 and 35 years old in good health. Some clones in this sample may be carry-over from other donors' samples. This chain links TRBV9 with TRBJ2-3, with D perhaps matching TRBD1 (6 bases). The specimen was naive CD4+ T cells from PBMCs. Subset in this sample: CD45RA+ positively selected. The CDR3 region has the DNA TGTGCCAGCAGCATGACCGGGACACTACCAGCAGATACGCAGTATTTT. Residues: CASSMTGTLPADTQYF.